This T cell receptor (beta chain) originates from a study of T-cell memory formation after mild COVID-19. TCRdb re-derived calls from the 5' RACE reads in MiXCR, one entry per CDR3 protein. The sample contains about 440,000 distinct CDR3 sequences, about 19% of which appear only once. This clonotype was counted between two and nine times. This clonotype originated in an adult woman who had mild COVID-19 (a few samples of this study predate the infection). Cell type and time point are not known. The source material was PBMCs or a T cell subset sorted from them (not recorded which).

The CDR3 DNA follows: TGTGCCAGCAGTCCGGGACGTCCAGCTAACTATGGCTACACCTTC. This encodes CASSPGRPANYGYTF. This chain links TRBV27 with TRBJ1-2, with a weak D call TRBD1 (5 bases). Trimming took off 5 bases at V and 0 bases at J, with 13 bases between the two ends. From germline, CDR1 is MNHEY and CDR2 SMNVEV (reference sequence). CDR3 size: 15 residues.